Listed below are T cell receptor beta chains from one sample, sequenced in a study of blood T cell repertoires in COVID-19. Assay used: immunoSEQ multiplex PCR; TCRdb lists only in-frame clones, some missing. The sample holds a few hundred thousand clones, around 89% seen once. The specimen was PBMCs or T cells enriched from blood (not recorded which). These receptors all come from a woman aged 40-49 years who had recovered from COVID-19. Each CDR3 is given with its conserved first and last residue. The D gene is left open where the match is weak. Clone size is stated in some rows and not others, as once, few, many or a class when expanded.

length,J,size,D,V,DNA,CDR3
15,TRBJ1-4,few,-,TRBV11-2,TGTGCCAGCAGCTTAGTCGGGAACCCTAATGAAAAACTGTTTTTT,CASSLVGNPNEKLFF
15,TRBJ2-1,-,TRBD1,TRBV19,TGTGCCAGTAGTACACAGGGGAGCGACTACAATGAGCAGTTCTTC,CASSTQGSDYNEQFF
15,TRBJ1-5,-,-,TRBV7-2,TGTGCCAGCAGCTTATCAAGGGGTAGCAATCAGCCCCAGCATTTT,CASSLSRGSNQPQHF
14,TRBJ2-7,few,TRBD2,TRBV9,TGTGCCAGCAGCCCCCAGGGAGGGAACTACGAGCAGTACTTC,CASSPQGGNYEQYF
14,TRBJ1-1,-,-,TRBV3-1/TRBV3-2,TGTGCCAGCAGCCAAGTTACCAGTACCCCTGAAGCTTTCTTT,CASSQVTSTPEAFF
14,TRBJ1-6,-,-,TRBV19,TGTGCCAGTAGTACGCAGGGTGAAGGTTCACCCCTCCACTTT,CASSTQGEGSPLHF
17,TRBJ2-2,-,TRBD1,TRBV10-3,TGTGCCATCAGTGGGCGGGGACAGGGGGAGAACACCGGGGAGCTGTTTTTT,CAISGRGQGENTGELFF
11,TRBJ2-3,-,TRBD2,TRBV29-1,TGCAGCGTTCTGGGGGGGAATACGCAGTATTTT,CSVLGGNTQYF
13,TRBJ2-7,-,-,TRBV7-2,TGTGCCAGCAGCTTCGGGGGTCGGTACGAGCAGTACTTC,CASSFGGRYEQYF
16,TRBJ2-3,-,-,TRBV18,TGTGCCAGCTCACCACCTCTGGAGCTTCGGACAGATACGCAGTATTTT,CASSPPLELRTDTQYF
19,TRBJ1-3,-,TRBD1,TRBV7-8,TGTGCCAACTGCGCCCAACCGGGACAGGACCCATACTCTGGAAACACCATATATTTT,CANCAQPGQDPYSGNTIYF